The 19 T cell receptor beta chains in this list originate from one sample, sequenced in a study of cytomegalovirus exposure and HLA in healthy donors. PCR involved 60 Vbeta and 13 Jbeta primers. Repertoires were generated with immunoSEQ multiplex PCR, while TCRdb's copy carries only in-frame clones and drops some. Here the sample spans approximately 130,000 clones, roughly four fifths being singletons. The specimen was PBMCs. Receptors were obtained from a woman aged 45-65 years in good health and CMV-seronegative.

This clone was seen only a few times. The chain links TRBV9 to TRBJ2-3; 7 nucleotides align to TRBD1. Germline V gene sequence: CDR1 SGDLS, CDR2 YYNGEE. The CDR3 consists of 16 residues. The trim removed 4 bases at V and 6 bases at J, leaving 14 bases unmatched. CDR3 protein: CASSPRLRQGPDTQYF. Here the CDR3 DNA reads TGTGCCAGCAGCCCTCGCCTTAGACAGGGTCCCGATACGCAGTATTTT.

This clone was found once. The J gene is TRBJ2-7, the V gene TRBV19; no firm D call. Trimming took 7 bases from V and 2 from J, leaving 12 bases between them. The CDR3 has 13 amino acids. Germline lookup yields CDR1 LNHDA and CDR2 SQIVND (reference sequence). CDR3 in DNA: TGTGCCAGTAACGCCAACGGAGCCTACGAGCAGTACTTC. It encodes CASNANGAYEQYF.

A word on this clone: A junction end diverges from the germline sequence, so it may reflect a read error. The chain links TRBV28 to TRBJ2-7, with D tentatively TRBD1 (5 bases). CDR1 MDHEN and CDR2 SYDVKM come from the germline V gene. CDR3 length: 13 amino acids. The CDR3 DNA follows: TGTGCCAGCAGTGAGCACAGGTTGGTTCCTCGGAACTTC. This translates into CASSEHRLVPRNF.

The chain carries TRBV28 and TRBJ1-5, with D maybe TRBD1 (5 bases). Looked up from germline, CDR1 is MDHEN and CDR2 is SYDVKM. CDR3 length: 15 residues. V was pared by 2 bases and J by 2 bases, with 10 bases between. This CDR3 is CASSLAGQGNQPQHF. The CDR3 bases are TGTGCCAGCAGTTTAGCAGGGCAGGGCAATCAGCCCCAGCATTTT.

J is TRBJ1-5 and V is TRBV6-1; 8 bases fit TRBD1. V was pared by 4 bases and J by 5 bases, with 7 bases of the junction left unmatched. The CDR3 extends over 15 amino acids. The V gene's germline CDR1 is MNHNS and CDR2 SASEGT. CDR3 sequence (DNA): TGTGCCAGCAGTGGGACAGGGTTTGCTGATCAGCCCCAGCATTTT. This encodes CASSGTGFADQPQHF.

This clone showed up just once. The gene calls are TRBV9 and TRBJ1-3, with 7 bases aligning to TRBD1. There are 18 residues in the CDR3. CDR1 is SGDLS and CDR2 is YYNGEE in the germline V gene. The trim removed 0 bases at V and 2 bases at J, leaving 11 bases unmatched. The DNA of the CDR3 is TGTGCCAGCAGCGTAGCTTCCCTAGGTGGACAGGCTGGAAACACCATATATTTT. Protein sequence: CASSVASLGGQAGNTIYF.

V is TRBV7-3 and J is TRBJ2-2; weak D call: TRBD2 (6 bases). With 1 base removed from V and 0 bases from J, the gap between germline ends came to 12 bases. Germline assignment: CDR1 SGHTA and CDR2 FQGTGA. The CDR3 contains 17 residues. CDR3 loop: CASSLKSSAANTGELFF. CDR3 coding DNA: TGTGCCAGCAGCTTAAAGTCTAGCGCCGCGAACACCGGGGAGCTGTTTTTT.

The V call is TRBV4-2, the J call TRBJ1-5; D gene uncertain. The CDR3 sequence is 14 residues long. V was trimmed by 0 bases and J by 9 bases, leaving 12 bases between them. CDR1 and CDR2 (germline): LGHNA, YNFKEQ. The CDR3, as DNA: TGTGCCAGCAGCCAAGACACTAATTCTTGGCCCCAGCATTTT. Encoded protein: CASSQDTNSWPQHF.

The V gene is TRBV7-6, the J gene TRBJ2-3, with TRBD2 identical over 9 bases. V gave up 7 bases and J gave up 1 base; unmatched junction bases: 12. CDR1 and CDR2 (germline): SGHVS, FNYEAQ. The CDR3 is 17 residues long. The CDR3, as DNA: TGTGCCAGCACCCCACTCGGGGCTAGCGGGGGCACAGATACGCAGTATTTT. Translating it yields CASTPLGASGGTDTQYF.

The chain combines TRBV6-5 with TRBJ1-2; D is unclear. The CDR3 loop spans 16 amino acids. Germline CDR1 MNHEY, CDR2 SVGAGI. V gave up 0 bases and J gave up 8 bases, with 19 bases separating them. DNA for the CDR3: TGTGCCAGCAGTTACTCGTTGGTTCGGGGTACGAAAGGCTACACCTTC. Protein product: CASSYSLVRGTKGYTF.

This clone was seen a handful of times. CDR3 DNA: TGTGCCAGCACCGTGACAGGGGTGAGGGGATACAATGAGCAGTTCTTC. Protein: CASTVTGVRGYNEQFF. The rearrangement links TRBV27 to TRBJ2-1; 8 bases line up with TRBD1. Looked up from germline, CDR1 is MNHEY and CDR2 is SMNVEV (reference sequence). After removal of 7 bases from V and 4 bases from J, the junction contained 12 bases not matched to a gene. CDR3 length: 16 amino acids.

CDR3 sequence (DNA): TGTGCCACTTCCAGGGTCCGCTCGAACACTGAAGCTTTCTTT. As protein: CATSRVRSNTEAFF. V is TRBV19 and J is TRBJ1-1; D possibly corresponds to TRBD1 (5 bases). The CDR3 sequence is 14 residues long. Germline V lookup: CDR1 LNHDA, CDR2 SQIVND (reference sequence). V was cut by 10 bases and J by 1 base, with 16 bases left in between.

V usage is TRBV19 and J usage is TRBJ2-3, with 7 bases aligning to TRBD1. Germline CDR1 and CDR2: LNHDA and SQIVND (reference sequence). Losses at the gene ends were 2 bases for V and 3 bases for J; bases not matched to a gene: 5. The CDR3 sequence is 15 residues long. The CDR3 DNA is TGTGCCAGTAGTATACTAGGGGGCGCGACAGATACGCAGTATTTT. It encodes CASSILGGATDTQYF.

This clone was seen more than once but under ten times. The rearrangement joins TRBV28 to TRBJ2-5; 8 bases fit TRBD2. The CDR3 is 14 amino acids. V was clipped by 6 bases and J by 4 bases; unmatched bases: 7. Per the germline V gene, CDR1 is MDHEN and CDR2 is SYDVKM. CDR3 loop: CASRPGGGRETQYF. The CDR3 nucleotides are TGTGCCAGCAGGCCCGGCGGGGGGCGAGAGACCCAGTACTTC.

The rearrangement links TRBV6-1 to TRBJ2-2; D may be TRBD2 (6 bases). The V gene lost 2 bases and the J gene lost 6 bases, with 13 bases spanning the gap. The germline V gene encodes CDR1 MNHNS and CDR2 SASEGT. The CDR3 is 15 residues long. DNA of the CDR3: TGTGCCAGCAGTGAACTCGGCACTAGCTCCGGGGAGCTGTTTTTT. It encodes CASSELGTSSGELFF.

The chain links TRBV19 to TRBJ2-1, with 7 bases that match TRBD1. V gave up 7 bases and J gave up 12 bases; unmatched junction bases: 21. Germline CDR1 LNHDA, CDR2 SQIVND (reference sequence). The CDR3 has 16 residues. This CDR3 is CASIIYAPDRSLWQFF. The CDR3, as DNA: TGTGCCAGTATCATATACGCCCCGGACAGGTCTTTGTGGCAGTTCTTC.

The CDR3 reads CASSEARNREVYPLYEQYF. CDR3 coding DNA: TGTGCCAGCAGTGAAGCTCGGAACAGAGAAGTTTATCCCCTATACGAGCAGTACTTC. This chain uses TRBV6-1 with TRBJ2-7; D uncertain. Germline V gene data show CDR1 as MNHNS and CDR2 as SASEGT. The CDR3 runs to 19 residues. Between the trimmed V and J ends, which lost 0 bases and 4 bases, there was a span of 25 bases.

The chain links TRBV7-2 to TRBJ2-3; 8 nucleotides line up with TRBD2. The CDR3 extends over 16 amino acids. The germline CDR1 and CDR2 sequences are SGHTA and FQGNSA. Germline trimming cut 5 bases from V and 6 bases from J; bases unmatched to any gene: 13. The CDR3 DNA reads as TGTGCCAGCAGCCTACGCCCGGGCGGGAGGTCTGATACGCAGTATTTT. Its translation: CASSLRPGGRSDTQYF.

In its sample, this clone was seen once. The chain uses TRBV12-5 and TRBJ2-1; 9 bases fit TRBD2. V lost 2 bases to trimming and J lost 8 bases; unmatched junction nucleotides: 4. Looked up from germline, CDR1 is LGHNT and CDR2 is FRNRAP. The CDR3 runs 14 residues. This chain's CDR3 is CASGLPSGIYEQFF. DNA for the CDR3: TGTGCTAGTGGTTTGCCTAGCGGGATCTATGAGCAGTTCTTC.